The clone carrying this TCR beta chain showed up just a few times. No antigen is known for it. TCRdb processed the 5' RACE reads anew with MiXCR; each CDR3 protein has one entry. The data show around 530,000 distinct CDR3 sequences, about 22% seen once. These data come from a study of T-cell memory formation after mild COVID-19. Study-wide results and caveats: Confirmation of SARS-CoV-2 specificity was lacking for second-wave clones peaking day 37.

CDR1 SGHTA and CDR2 FQGNSA come from the germline V gene. After removal of 6 bases from V and 6 bases from J, the junction contained 14 bases not matched to a gene. The CDR3 has 15 amino acids. The rearrangement uses TRBV7-2 and TRBJ2-7, with 7 bases fitting TRBD2. The sequence was collected from an adult woman who had mild COVID-19 (a few samples of this study predate the infection). Cell type and time point are not known. Input material: PBMCs or a T cell subset sorted from them (not recorded which). CDR3 sequence reads: CASRAGTTHLGEQYF. CDR3 DNA: TGTGCCAGCAGGGCTGGGACTACCCATCTCGGCGAGCAGTACTTC.